The 7 T cell receptor beta chains below come from one sample, sequenced in a study of shared clonotypes between healthy human individuals. The protocol was immunoSEQ multiplex PCR, while the TCRdb copy is restricted to in-frame clones and leaves out a portion. Among approximately 720,000 clones listed, 60% to 80% were seen once. Sequencing used memory CD4+ T cells sorted from blood. Subset noted: CD45RA-negative fraction. These receptors were taken from a woman aged 25 to 39 in good health.

The gene calls are TRBV7-6 and TRBJ2-1, with TRBD2 matching over 12 bases. The J segment lost 6 bases and the V segment lost 3 bases, leaving 3 bases of the junction unmatched. Germline V gene data show CDR1 as SGHVS and CDR2 as FNYEAQ. CDR3 length: 15 residues. The CDR3 sequence is CASSFGTSGSNEQFF. CDR3 nucleotides: TGTGCCAGCAGCTTTGGGACTAGCGGGTCCAATGAGCAGTTCTTC.

This chain connects TRBV2 to TRBJ2-3; possible D gene TRBD2, 5 bases. V was pared by 10 bases and J by 2 bases, with 13 bases between. The CDR3 is 13 amino acids. Germline V gene data show CDR1 as SNHLY and CDR2 as FYNNEI. The CDR3 nucleotides are TGTGCCACCCCCCCCGGGGACACAGATACGCAGTATTTT. Translation: CATPPGDTDTQYF.

CDR3 sequence reads: CASTTEGTGGYEQYF. The CDR3 nucleotides are TGTGCCAGCACCACCGAGGGGACAGGGGGCTACGAGCAGTACTTC. The V gene is TRBV6-1, the J gene TRBJ2-7, with 11 bases lining up with TRBD1. CDR1 and CDR2 from the germline V gene are MNHNS and SASEGT. The CDR3 extends over 15 amino acids. V shed 7 bases, J shed 3 bases, and the junction held 8 bases outside the gene matches.

The J gene is TRBJ2-7, the V gene TRBV11-2; 8 bases map to TRBD1. The CDR3 totals 13 residues. Germline CDR1 and CDR2: SGHAT and FQNNGV. Germline trimming cut 5 bases from V and 5 bases from J; bases unmatched to any gene: 5. The CDR3 DNA sequence: TGTGCCAGCAGCCAGGGGGCTTGGGACGAGCAGTACTTC. The encoded protein is CASSQGAWDEQYF. Filled out from reference TRBV11-2 and TRBJ2-7, the complete variable domain reads EAGVAQSPRYKIIEKRQSVAFWCNPISGHATLYWYQQILGQGPKLLIQFQNNGVVDDSQLPKDRFSAERLKGVDSTLKIQPAKLEDSAVYLCASSQGAWDEQYFGPGTRLTVT.

Concerning this clone: The sample holds other DNA sequences that translate to the same CDR3. V usage is TRBV11-3 and J usage is TRBJ2-2, with D tentatively TRBD1 (5 bases). Germline V lookup: CDR1 SGHNT, CDR2 YENEEA. There are 13 residues in the CDR3. V lost 1 base and J lost 7, with 7 bases in between. The CDR3 region is CASSLVGDGELFF. The DNA for the CDR3 is TGTGCCAGCAGCTTAGTAGGGGACGGGGAGCTGTTTTTT.

V gene TRBV5-8 combines with J gene TRBJ1-5; no clear D gene. Deletions cut 6 bases from V and 3 bases from J, with 13 bases between. The CDR3 has 14 amino acids. CDR1 is SGHTS and CDR2 is YDEGEE in the germline V gene. CDR3 amino acids: CASTLGQSNQPQHF. CDR3 coding DNA: TGTGCCAGCACCCTAGGGCAGTCCAATCAGCCCCAGCATTTT.

This clone was counted a single time. The chain links TRBV5-1 to TRBJ2-1; D possibly corresponds to TRBD1 (5 bases). The germline V and J ends were trimmed by 0 bases and 2 bases, with 9 bases remaining between them. The V gene's germline CDR1 is SGHRS and CDR2 YFSETQ. CDR3 size: 15 residues. This CDR3 is CASSLETVPYNEQFF. The CDR3 region has the DNA TGCGCCAGCAGCTTGGAGACAGTTCCCTACAATGAGCAGTTCTTC.